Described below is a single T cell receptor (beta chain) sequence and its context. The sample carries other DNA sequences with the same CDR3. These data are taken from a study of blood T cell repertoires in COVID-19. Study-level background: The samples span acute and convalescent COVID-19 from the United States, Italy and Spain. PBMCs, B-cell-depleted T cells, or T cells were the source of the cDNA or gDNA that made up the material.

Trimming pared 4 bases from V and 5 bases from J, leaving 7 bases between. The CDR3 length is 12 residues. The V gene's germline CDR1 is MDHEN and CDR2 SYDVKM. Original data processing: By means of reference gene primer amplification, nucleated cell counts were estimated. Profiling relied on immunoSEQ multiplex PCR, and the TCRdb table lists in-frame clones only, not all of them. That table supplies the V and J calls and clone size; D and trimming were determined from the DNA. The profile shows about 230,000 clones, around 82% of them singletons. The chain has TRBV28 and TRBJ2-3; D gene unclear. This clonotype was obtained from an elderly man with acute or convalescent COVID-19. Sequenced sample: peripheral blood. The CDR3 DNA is TGTGCCAGCAGTTCGTCCGTAGATACGCAGTATTTT. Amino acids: CASSSSVDTQYF.